Below, 16 T cell receptor beta chains from the same sample are listed, as sequenced in a study of T cell repertoires in cytomegalovirus infection (dated by TCRdb to about 2019). Sequencing was performed on an Illumina HiSeq 1500. Starting from the raw public reads, TCRdb applied fastp trimming at Q25, assembled clones with MiXCR and retained in-frame beta chains. CDR3 protein duplicates are merged, each entry listing the most common genes and DNA. The sample table lists roughly 280,000 distinct CDR3 sequences, roughly an eighth of them with a count of one. Roughly 9.7% of the sample comes from the top ten. Sequencing input: PBMCs. The receptors here all came from a human donor in good health (CMV status not recorded). Some clones in this sample may be carry-over from other donors' samples.

The V and J genes are TRBV29-1 and TRBJ1-3; D unresolved. The CDR3 spans 13 residues. CDR1 SQVTM and CDR2 ANQGSEA come from the germline V gene. Trimming removed 4 bases at V and 4 bases at J, with 11 bases between. This CDR3 reads CSVVFTKGNTIYF. The CDR3 coding sequence is TGCAGCGTTGTCTTCACCAAGGGAAACACCATATATTTT.

This clonotype was seen at least ten times. This chain uses TRBV7-8 with TRBJ1-1; 7 nucleotides line up with TRBD1. Trimming at V came to 3 bases and at J to 1 base, leaving 2 bases not matched to a gene. The length of the CDR3 is 14 residues. The V gene's germline CDR1 is SGHVS and CDR2 FQNEAQ. The CDR3 loop reads CASSFGTENTEAFF. DNA of the CDR3: TGTGCCAGCAGCTTCGGGACAGAGAACACTGAAGCTTTCTTT.

This chain connects TRBV2 to TRBJ2-7; 7 bases line up with TRBD2. In germline, CDR1 is SNHLY, CDR2 FYNNEI. CDR3 size: 13 residues. V was pared by 6 bases and J by 3 bases, with 5 bases of the junction left unmatched. The CDR3: CASSRGGVYEQYF. The CDR3 DNA reads as TGTGCCAGCAGCCGGGGAGGGGTCTACGAGCAGTACTTC.

The DNA of the CDR3 is TGTGCCAGCAGCCAGGTCCGGGACGGAACCTACGAGCAGTACTTC. The encoded protein is CASSQVRDGTYEQYF. The chain is built from TRBV4-2 and TRBJ2-7; the D call may be TRBD1 or TRBD2 (5 bases each). Germline assignment: CDR1 LGHNA and CDR2 YNFKEQ. The CDR3 runs to 15 residues. V was clipped by 3 bases and J by 2 bases, with 14 bases between them.

The rearrangement uses TRBV20-1 and TRBJ2-4; D not certain. The CDR3 extends over 14 amino acids. Per germline, CDR1 DFQATT and CDR2 SNEGSKA (reference sequence). Trimming took off 5 bases at V and 7 bases at J, with 18 bases between the two ends. The CDR3 bases are TGCAGTGCTTTCCGGATGGGGATGGCGAACATTCAGTACTTC. Translated, it gives CSAFRMGMANIQYF.

J is TRBJ1-5 and V is TRBV6-6, with 8 positions matching TRBD1. This CDR3 contains 15 residues. Germline V gives CDR1 MNHNY, CDR2 SVGAGI (reference sequence). The ends lost 7 bases at V and 1 base at J; junction bases unmatched: 6. The DNA of the CDR3 is TGTGCCAGCAACCCAGGGGGCATGAGCAATCAGCCCCAGCATTTT. Protein: CASNPGGMSNQPQHF.

This clonotype was recorded many times. The chain joins TRBV7-2 to TRBJ1-2; 10 bases are shared with TRBD1. The germline gives CDR1 SGHTA, CDR2 FQGNSA. The CDR3 loop spans 17 amino acids. With V trimmed by 5 bases and J by 2 bases, 11 bases remained unmatched. The CDR3 loop is CASSGTGTGEGNYGYTF. In nucleotides, the CDR3 is TGTGCCAGCAGCGGGACCGGGACAGGGGAGGGCAACTATGGCTACACCTTC.

This clonotype occurred many times. This chain connects TRBV7-9 to TRBJ2-7; the D gene is possibly TRBD1 (6 bases). The CDR3 is made up of 13 amino acids. Germline CDR1 and CDR2: SEHNR and FQNEAQ (reference sequence). Trimming removed 10 bases at V and 3 bases at J, with 16 bases between. The CDR3 DNA reads as TGTGCCACCCGACAGGAAACAAGCTACGAGCAGTACTTC. It encodes CATRQETSYEQYF.

V gene TRBV7-9 combines with J gene TRBJ2-5, with D possibly matching TRBD1 (5 bases). CDR1 and CDR2 (germline): SEHNR, FQNEAQ (reference sequence). Trimming pared 4 bases from V and 5 bases from J, leaving 20 bases between. The CDR3 is 16 amino acids. The CDR3 nucleotides read TGTGCCAGCAGCTCGTCCAGGGTCGGTACGCGTGAGACCCAGTACTTC. Protein sequence: CASSSSRVGTRETQYF.

The J gene is TRBJ2-7, the V gene TRBV7-9, with 7 bases aligning to TRBD1. V lost 4 bases, J lost 2 bases, and 8 bases stayed unmatched. CDR1 and CDR2 from the germline V gene are SEHNR and FQNEAQ (reference sequence). The CDR3 has 15 amino acids. This CDR3 reads CASSSTGAPPYEQYF. The CDR3, as DNA: TGTGCCAGCAGCTCAACAGGGGCCCCACCCTACGAGCAGTACTTC.

There are many counts of this clonotype. V gene TRBV7-2 combines with J gene TRBJ1-3, with D hard to call. This CDR3 region has 14 residues. Per the germline V gene, CDR1 is SGHTA and CDR2 is FQGNSA. The germline V and J ends were trimmed by 5 bases and 3 bases, with 11 bases remaining between them. CDR3 bases: TGTGCCAGCAGCCCCCGGGCTCGTGGAAACACCATATATTTT. Encoded protein: CASSPRARGNTIYF.

The chain recombines TRBV6-5 with TRBJ2-1; D is ambiguous. The V end was cut by 6 bases, the J end by 9 bases, with 18 bases between. CDR1 is MNHEY and CDR2 is SVGAGI in the germline V gene. The CDR3 is 14 amino acids. The CDR3 sequence: CASSPPLPRSEQFF. The DNA of the CDR3 is TGTGCCAGCAGCCCTCCTCTTCCTCGTAGTGAGCAGTTCTTC.

The table lists this clonotype with a few counts. The rearrangement joins TRBV5-4 to TRBJ2-2; 8 nucleotides agree with TRBD2. V lost 4 bases and J lost 6; bases outside the gene matches: 11. CDR1 SGHNT and CDR2 YYREEE come from the germline V gene (reference sequence). The CDR3 runs to 16 residues. In DNA form, the CDR3 reads TGTGCCAGCAGCCCAAGTGGCGCGGGGGGTGCCGGGGAGCTGTTTTTT. Translating it yields CASSPSGAGGAGELFF.

This clonotype occurred a few times. The chain is built from TRBV10-3 and TRBJ1-3, with a tentative D call TRBD1 (5 bases). Trimming pared 8 bases from V and 9 bases from J, leaving 17 bases between. The CDR3 has 13 amino acids. Germline V gene sequence: CDR1 ENHRY, CDR2 SYGVKD. Here the CDR3 reads CAIEARDDATIYF. Here the CDR3 DNA reads TGTGCCATCGAGGCCCGGGACGACGCCACCATATATTTT.

This clonotype was recorded many times. The rearrangement joins TRBV12-5 to TRBJ1-1; the D is unclear. Germline CDR1 reads LGHNT; CDR2 reads FRNRAP. Trimming left V 4 bases short and J 8 bases short, with 26 bases between. The CDR3 spans 17 residues. The CDR3 nucleotides read TGTGCTAGTGGTTCCCGTGGGTTTAAGAAAATAGCCGGCGAAGCTTTCTTT. This sequence encodes CASGSRGFKKIAGEAFF.

The rearrangement uses TRBV2 and TRBJ2-7, with a tentative D call TRBD1 (6 bases). This CDR3 is 13 amino acids long. V lost 4 bases and J lost 6, with 13 bases in between. Per germline, CDR1 SNHLY and CDR2 FYNNEI. The CDR3 is CASSGSIQGEQYF. The CDR3 nucleotides read TGTGCCAGCAGTGGGTCGATACAGGGCGAGCAGTACTTC.